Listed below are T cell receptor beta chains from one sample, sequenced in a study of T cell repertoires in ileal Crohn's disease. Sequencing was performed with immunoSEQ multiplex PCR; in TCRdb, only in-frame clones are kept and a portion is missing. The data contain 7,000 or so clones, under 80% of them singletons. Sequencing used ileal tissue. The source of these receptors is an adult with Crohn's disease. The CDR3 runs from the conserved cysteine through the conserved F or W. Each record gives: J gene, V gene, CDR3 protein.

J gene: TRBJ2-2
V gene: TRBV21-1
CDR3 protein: CASSNLAGGQANTGELFF

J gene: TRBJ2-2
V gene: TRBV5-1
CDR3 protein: CASSLVGGGTADTGELFF

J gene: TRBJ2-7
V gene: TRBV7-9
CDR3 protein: CASSIAGYSYEQYF

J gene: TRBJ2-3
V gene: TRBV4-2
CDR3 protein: CASSQDPADTQYF

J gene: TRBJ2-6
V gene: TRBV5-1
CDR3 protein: CASSPRTGTNSGANVLTF

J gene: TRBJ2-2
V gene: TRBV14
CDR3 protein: CASSQGGRTGVTGELFF

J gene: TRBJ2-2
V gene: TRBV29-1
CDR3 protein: CSVEGLGGELFF

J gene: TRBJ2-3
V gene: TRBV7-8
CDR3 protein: CASSPLGQGGTDTQYF

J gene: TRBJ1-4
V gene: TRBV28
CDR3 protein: CASRGTGGGGNEKLFF

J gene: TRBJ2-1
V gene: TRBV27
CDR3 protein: CATLGGYNNEQFF

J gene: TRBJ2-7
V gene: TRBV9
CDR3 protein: CASSVEESYEQYF

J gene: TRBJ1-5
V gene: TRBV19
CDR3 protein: CASSTPGRAGSNQPQHF

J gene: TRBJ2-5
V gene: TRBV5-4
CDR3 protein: CASSFGRGRQETQYF

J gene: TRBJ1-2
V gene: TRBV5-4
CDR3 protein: CASSLSGPNYGYTF

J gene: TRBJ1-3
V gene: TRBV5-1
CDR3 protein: CASSPGLGNTIYF

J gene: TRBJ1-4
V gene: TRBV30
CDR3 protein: CAWSSGTGSEKLFF

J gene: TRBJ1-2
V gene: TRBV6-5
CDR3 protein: CASSPGTWNGYTF

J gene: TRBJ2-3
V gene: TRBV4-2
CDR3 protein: CASSQDEGGSGAIPDTQYF

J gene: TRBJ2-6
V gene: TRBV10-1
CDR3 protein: CASSDTSSGANVLTF

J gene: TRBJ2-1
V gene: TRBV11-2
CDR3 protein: CASSLRPSEYYEQFF

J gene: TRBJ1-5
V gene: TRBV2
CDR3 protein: CASGRESQPQHF

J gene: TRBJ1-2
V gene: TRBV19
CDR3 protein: CASSITGNYGYTF

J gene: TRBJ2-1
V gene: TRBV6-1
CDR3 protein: CASSGGRGWFF

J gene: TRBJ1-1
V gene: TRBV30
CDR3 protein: CAWTRGGLTEAFF

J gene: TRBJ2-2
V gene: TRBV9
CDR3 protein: CASSVVTGELFF

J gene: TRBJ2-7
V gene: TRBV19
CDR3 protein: CASRGTDSSYEQYF

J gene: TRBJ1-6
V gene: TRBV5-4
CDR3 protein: CASSQDRGNSPLHF

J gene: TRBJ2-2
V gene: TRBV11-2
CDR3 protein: CASSPRTFNTGELFF

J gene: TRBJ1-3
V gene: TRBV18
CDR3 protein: CASSHRTGGISGNTIYF

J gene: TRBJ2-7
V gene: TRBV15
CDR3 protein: CATSRESGFATYEQYF